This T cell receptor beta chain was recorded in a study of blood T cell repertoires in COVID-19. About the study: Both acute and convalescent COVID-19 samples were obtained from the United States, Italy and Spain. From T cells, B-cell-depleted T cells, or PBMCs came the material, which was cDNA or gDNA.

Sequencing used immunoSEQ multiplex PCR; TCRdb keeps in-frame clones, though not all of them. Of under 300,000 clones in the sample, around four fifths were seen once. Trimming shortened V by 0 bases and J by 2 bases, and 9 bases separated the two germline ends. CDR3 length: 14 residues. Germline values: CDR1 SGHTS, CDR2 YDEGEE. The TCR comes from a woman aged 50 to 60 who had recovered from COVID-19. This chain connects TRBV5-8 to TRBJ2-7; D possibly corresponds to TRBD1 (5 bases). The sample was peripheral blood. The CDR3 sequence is CASSLGGATYEQYF. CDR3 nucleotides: TGTGCCAGCAGCTTGGGTGGGGCTACCTACGAGCAGTACTTC.